This record concerns one T cell receptor (beta chain) sequence. The CDR3 length is 13 residues. V dropped 8 bases and J dropped 5; count of bases not matched to a gene: 7. These data originate in a study of blood T cell repertoires in COVID-19. Study background: Italy, Spain and the United States were the sources of the convalescent and acute COVID-19 samples. PBMCs, B-cell-depleted T cells, or T cells provided the cDNA or gDNA that made up the material.

Per the original data handling: Amplification of reference gene primers provided the estimated nucleated cell counts. TCRdb keeps only in-frame clones here, not all; method: immunoSEQ multiplex PCR. D and trimming come from the DNA, and the V and J calls and clone size come from that table. The sample has about 210,000 clones, roughly nine tenths seen once. This chain uses TRBV12-3 or TRBV12-4 with TRBJ2-7; TRBD1 matches at 9 bases. The clonotype comes from a woman between 70 and 85 years old with acute or convalescent COVID-19. Input material: peripheral blood. The CDR3 spells CASGRTGGHEQYF. The DNA of the CDR3 is TGTGCCAGCGGACGAACAGGGGGCCACGAGCAGTACTTC.